This T cell receptor beta chain was identified in a study of OX40 agonist ivuxolimab in advanced cancers. Across the study: Dosing consisted of intravenous ivuxolimab at 0.01 to 10 mg/kg every 2 weeks. Findings of the study overall: Some nonresponders also had low normalized T-cell clonal expansion.

Of note for this clone: The target antigen is unknown.

The data were produced by immunoSEQ multiplex PCR, yet TCRdb's version contains in-frame clones alone and is incomplete. The sample has 95,000 to 100,000 clones, around 83% seen once. CDR3 size: 13 residues. Trimming removed 11 bases from V and 0 bases from J, with 14 bases in between. Germline V gives CDR1 MDHEN, CDR2 SYDVKM. The sample consisted of CD4+ or CD8+ T cells sorted from blood, taken in a trial of the OX40 agonist ivuxolimab. V and J are TRBV28 and TRBJ2-7, with D perhaps matching TRBD2 (5 bases). This sequence originates from an adult with an advanced solid tumor such as melanoma, head and neck, liver or kidney cancer. The CDR3 loop is CAVGEQNSYEQYF. CDR3 DNA: TGTGCCGTCGGGGAGCAAAACTCCTACGAGCAGTACTTC.